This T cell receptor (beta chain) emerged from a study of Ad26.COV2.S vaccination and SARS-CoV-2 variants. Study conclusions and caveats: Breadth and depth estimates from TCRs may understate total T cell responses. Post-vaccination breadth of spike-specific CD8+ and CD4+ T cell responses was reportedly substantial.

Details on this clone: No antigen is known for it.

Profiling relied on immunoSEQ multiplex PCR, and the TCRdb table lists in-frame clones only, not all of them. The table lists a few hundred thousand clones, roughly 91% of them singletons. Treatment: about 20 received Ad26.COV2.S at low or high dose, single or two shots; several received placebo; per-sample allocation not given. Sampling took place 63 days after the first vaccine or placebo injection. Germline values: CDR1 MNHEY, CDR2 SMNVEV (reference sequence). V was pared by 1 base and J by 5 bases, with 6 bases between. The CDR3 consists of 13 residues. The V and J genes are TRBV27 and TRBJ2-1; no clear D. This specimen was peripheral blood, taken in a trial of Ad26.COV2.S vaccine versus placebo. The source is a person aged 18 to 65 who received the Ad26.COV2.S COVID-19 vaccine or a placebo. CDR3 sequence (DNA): TGTGCCAGCAGTTTATTCGGCAACAATGAGCAGTTCTTC. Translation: CASSLFGNNEQFF.